These T cell receptor beta chains were read from a single sample in a study of blood T cell repertoires in COVID-19. This table comes from immunoSEQ multiplex PCR, and its TCRdb copy is limited to in-frame clones, with some not included. The sample yields 140,000 to 150,000 clones, just under 85% seen once. Source material: peripheral blood. The source of these receptors is a middle-aged woman with active or convalescent COVID-19. CDR3s include the opening cysteine and the closing phenylalanine or tryptophan. The order of the fields is V gene, CDR3 length, D gene, J gene, clone size, CDR3 protein, CDR3 DNA. The D gene is left open where the match is weak. Rows give clone size only sometimes, using once, few, many, or a class for an expanded clone.

v_gene: TRBV11-2
len: 14
d_gene: NA
j_gene: TRBJ1-6
abundance: NA
CDR3aa: CASSYTGDNSPLHF
CDR3nt: TGTGCCAGCAGCTACACGGGGGATAATTCACCCCTCCACTTT

v_gene: TRBV2
len: 15
d_gene: NA
j_gene: TRBJ1-5
abundance: NA
CDR3aa: CASSDLGQNYQPQHF
CDR3nt: TGTGCCAGCAGTGATCTAGGACAGAATTATCAGCCCCAGCATTTT

v_gene: TRBV6-6
len: 16
d_gene: TRBD1
j_gene: TRBJ1-4
abundance: NA
CDR3aa: CASRQGPGQSNEKLFF
CDR3nt: TGTGCCAGCAGGCAAGGTCCGGGACAGTCTAATGAAAAACTGTTTTTT

v_gene: TRBV11-2
len: 15
d_gene: NA
j_gene: TRBJ1-2
abundance: once
CDR3aa: CASRWDKGRWYGYTF
CDR3nt: TGTGCCAGCAGGTGGGACAAAGGGCGTTGGTATGGCTACACCTTC

v_gene: TRBV28
len: 13
d_gene: TRBD1
j_gene: TRBJ1-6
abundance: NA
CDR3aa: CASKQGKNSPLHF
CDR3nt: TGTGCCAGCAAACAGGGGAAAAATTCACCCCTCCACTTT

v_gene: TRBV27
len: 15
d_gene: NA
j_gene: TRBJ2-5
abundance: NA
CDR3aa: CASSFIWAGRETQYF
CDR3nt: TGTGCCAGCAGTTTTATCTGGGCAGGGAGGGAGACCCAGTACTTC

v_gene: TRBV28
len: 14
d_gene: NA
j_gene: TRBJ1-1
abundance: NA
CDR3aa: CASSLTGVGTEAFF
CDR3nt: TGTGCCAGCAGTTTAACCGGGGTCGGGACTGAAGCTTTCTTT

v_gene: TRBV30
len: 14
d_gene: NA
j_gene: TRBJ1-3
abundance: many
CDR3aa: CAWRKSGAGNTIYF
CDR3nt: TGTGCCTGGAGGAAGAGCGGGGCTGGAAACACCATATATTTT

v_gene: TRBV19
len: 18
d_gene: NA
j_gene: TRBJ1-4
abundance: few
CDR3aa: CASSIQPGTYATNEKLFF
CDR3nt: TGTGCCAGTAGTATACAACCGGGGACTTATGCAACTAATGAAAAACTGTTTTTT

v_gene: TRBV24-1
len: 16
d_gene: NA
j_gene: TRBJ2-2
abundance: NA
CDR3aa: CATSDDREEDTGELFF
CDR3nt: TGTGCCACCAGTGACGACAGGGAGGAGGACACCGGGGAGCTGTTTTTT

v_gene: TRBV10-3
len: 15
d_gene: NA
j_gene: TRBJ1-5
abundance: NA
CDR3aa: CAISDGVHSNQPQHF
CDR3nt: TGTGCCATCAGTGACGGGGTACATAGCAATCAGCCCCAGCATTTT

v_gene: TRBV29-1
len: 14
d_gene: NA
j_gene: TRBJ1-2
abundance: NA
CDR3aa: CSVVGSSLSLGYTF
CDR3nt: TGCAGCGTTGTGGGCAGCTCCCTATCTTTAGGCTACACCTTC

v_gene: TRBV19
len: 19
d_gene: TRBD1
j_gene: TRBJ1-4
abundance: NA
CDR3aa: CASRSGMAGGPLVGEKLFF
CDR3nt: TGTGCCAGTAGATCGGGAATGGCAGGGGGTCCCCTGGTCGGCGAAAAACTGTTTTTT

v_gene: TRBV5-1
len: 15
d_gene: TRBD2
j_gene: TRBJ2-7
abundance: NA
CDR3aa: CASSLAAGGPYEQYF
CDR3nt: TGCGCCAGCAGCTTGGCGGCGGGAGGGCCCTACGAGCAGTACTTC

v_gene: TRBV24-1
len: 16
d_gene: TRBD2
j_gene: TRBJ2-1
abundance: NA
CDR3aa: CATSDSVAGGNNEQFF
CDR3nt: TGTGCCACCAGTGATTCCGTAGCGGGAGGGAACAATGAGCAGTTCTTC

v_gene: TRBV27
len: 19
d_gene: TRBD1
j_gene: TRBJ2-1
abundance: NA
CDR3aa: CASSPSLGQGASKDNEQFF
CDR3nt: TGTGCCAGCAGCCCATCCCTCGGACAGGGGGCTAGTAAGGACAATGAGCAGTTCTTC

v_gene: TRBV15
len: 16
d_gene: NA
j_gene: TRBJ2-1
abundance: NA
CDR3aa: CATSPSRGNSYNEQFF
CDR3nt: TGTGCCACCAGCCCCTCGCGGGGCAACTCCTACAATGAGCAGTTCTTC

v_gene: TRBV18
len: 14
d_gene: NA
j_gene: TRBJ1-5
abundance: NA
CDR3aa: CASSMAVSNQPQHF
CDR3nt: TGTGCCAGCTCAATGGCAGTTAGCAATCAGCCCCAGCATTTT

v_gene: TRBV18
len: 15
d_gene: NA
j_gene: TRBJ2-7
abundance: NA
CDR3aa: CASSPPSGVSYEQYF
CDR3nt: TGTGCCAGCTCACCACCGTCAGGGGTCTCCTACGAGCAGTACTTC

v_gene: TRBV10-2
len: 14
d_gene: NA
j_gene: TRBJ1-6
abundance: once
CDR3aa: CASSEAQRVSPLHF
CDR3nt: TGCGCCAGCAGTGAAGCACAGAGGGTTTCACCCCTCCACTTT

v_gene: TRBV6-2/TRBV6-3
len: 18
d_gene: TRBD1
j_gene: TRBJ1-1
abundance: NA
CDR3aa: CASSYLKPGQGMNTEAFF
CDR3nt: TGTGCCAGCAGTTACCTTAAACCGGGACAGGGTATGAACACTGAAGCTTTCTTT

v_gene: TRBV4-2
len: 12
d_gene: NA
j_gene: TRBJ1-1
abundance: NA
CDR3aa: CASSRGRAEAFF
CDR3nt: TGTGCCAGCAGCCGGGGGCGCGCGGAAGCTTTCTTT

v_gene: TRBV10-3
len: 14
d_gene: TRBD1
j_gene: TRBJ1-1
abundance: NA
CDR3aa: CAIRGQSGGTEAFF
CDR3nt: TGTGCCATCAGGGGACAGTCAGGGGGTACTGAAGCTTTCTTT

v_gene: TRBV6-5
len: 15
d_gene: TRBD1
j_gene: TRBJ1-2
abundance: NA
CDR3aa: CASSFHTGGNYGYTF
CDR3nt: TGTGCCAGCAGTTTTCACACAGGGGGCAACTATGGCTACACCTTC

v_gene: TRBV10-3
len: 14
d_gene: NA
j_gene: TRBJ1-2
abundance: NA
CDR3aa: CAISESKQSYGYTF
CDR3nt: TGTGCCATCAGTGAGTCGAAACAGTCTTATGGCTACACCTTC

v_gene: TRBV19
len: 14
d_gene: NA
j_gene: TRBJ2-3
abundance: NA
CDR3aa: CASSLMTGTDTQYF
CDR3nt: TGTGCCAGTAGTCTGATGACAGGCACAGATACGCAGTATTTT

v_gene: TRBV18
len: 12
d_gene: NA
j_gene: TRBJ1-2
abundance: NA
CDR3aa: CASLQGKNGYTF
CDR3nt: TGTGCCAGCCTGCAGGGGAAAAATGGCTACACCTTC

v_gene: TRBV3-1/TRBV3-2
len: 15
d_gene: NA
j_gene: TRBJ1-4
abundance: NA
CDR3aa: CASSFPGAANEKLFF
CDR3nt: TGTGCCAGCAGCTTCCCAGGGGCTGCTAATGAAAAACTGTTTTTT

v_gene: TRBV5-4
len: 14
d_gene: TRBD1
j_gene: TRBJ2-7
abundance: NA
CDR3aa: CASSLEGALREQYF
CDR3nt: TGTGCCAGCAGCTTGGAGGGGGCCCTACGCGAGCAGTACTTC

v_gene: TRBV7-9
len: 13
d_gene: NA
j_gene: TRBJ2-5
abundance: NA
CDR3aa: CASSSGYQETQYF
CDR3nt: TGTGCCAGCAGCTCAGGGTACCAAGAGACCCAGTACTTC

v_gene: TRBV6-1
len: 12
d_gene: TRBD1
j_gene: TRBJ1-1
abundance: NA
CDR3aa: CASSDRGREAFF
CDR3nt: TGTGCCAGCAGTGACAGGGGGCGGGAAGCTTTCTTT

v_gene: TRBV19
len: 14
d_gene: NA
j_gene: TRBJ1-1
abundance: NA
CDR3aa: CASSVGGANTEAFF
CDR3nt: TGTGCCAGTAGTGTAGGGGGAGCGAACACTGAAGCTTTCTTT

v_gene: TRBV5-1
len: 13
d_gene: TRBD1
j_gene: TRBJ2-3
abundance: NA
CDR3aa: CASSSDRGDTQYF
CDR3nt: TGCGCCAGCAGCTCGGACAGGGGAGATACGCAGTATTTT

v_gene: TRBV19
len: 18
d_gene: TRBD2
j_gene: TRBJ2-1
abundance: NA
CDR3aa: CASRDVGHGGRGEDEQFF
CDR3nt: TGTGCCAGCCGGGATGTAGGCCATGGCGGGAGAGGAGAAGATGAGCAGTTCTTC

v_gene: TRBV6-6
len: 13
d_gene: TRBD1
j_gene: TRBJ2-5
abundance: NA
CDR3aa: CASSLGQGETQYF
CDR3nt: TGTGCCAGCAGTCTTGGACAGGGAGAGACCCAGTACTTC

v_gene: TRBV4-3
len: 13
d_gene: NA
j_gene: TRBJ1-1
abundance: NA
CDR3aa: CASTPGLQAEAFF
CDR3nt: TGCGCCAGCACTCCGGGACTGCAAGCTGAAGCTTTCTTT

v_gene: TRBV19
len: 12
d_gene: NA
j_gene: TRBJ1-3
abundance: NA
CDR3aa: CASSATGNTIYF
CDR3nt: TGTGCCAGTAGTGCTACTGGAAACACCATATATTTT

v_gene: TRBV2
len: 19
d_gene: TRBD1
j_gene: TRBJ1-5
abundance: NA
CDR3aa: CASSHPTGTADYSNQPQHF
CDR3nt: TGTGCCAGCAGTCATCCAACCGGGACAGCTGATTATAGCAATCAGCCCCAGCATTTT

v_gene: TRBV5-1
len: 16
d_gene: NA
j_gene: TRBJ2-5
abundance: once
CDR3aa: CASSSGYPWGEETQYF
CDR3nt: TGCGCCAGCAGCTCCGGATACCCCTGGGGGGAAGAGACCCAGTACTTC

v_gene: TRBV18
len: 14
d_gene: TRBD1
j_gene: TRBJ2-1
abundance: NA
CDR3aa: CASHRGPPYNEQFF
CDR3nt: TGTGCCAGCCACAGGGGTCCCCCATACAATGAGCAGTTCTTC